This TCR beta chain was profiled in a study of identical twins. Study observations and caveats: Out-of-frame alpha sequences shared between twins exhibited an excess of low generation probability. Sequences that were beta out-of-frame showed weaker excess twin sharing. Invariant MAIT and iNKT cells may have partly biased zero-insertion analyses.

Trimming at V came to 8 bases and at J to 7 bases, leaving 16 bases not matched to a gene. The CDR3 sequence is 16 residues long. Germline V lookup: CDR1 MNHNS, CDR2 SASEGT. Details on this clonotype: Its specificity is unknown. A much larger clone differs by one base, so this may be a read error.

Unique molecular identifiers were present on the cDNA, which also gained a universal primer site by template switching. TCRdb called the 5' RACE reads again in MiXCR, with one record for every CDR3 protein. The sample shows a few hundred thousand distinct CDR3 sequences, around 15% of them seen only once. The same sample was also used in a study of yellow fever vaccine responses in identical twins.

This sequence joins TRBV6-1 and TRBJ1-2; 10 bases map to TRBD1. The clonotype was recovered from a woman younger than 30 in good health. The sequencing sample was made of CD4+ T cells sorted from blood. CDR3 region: CASLGQGGQGVLGYTF. CDR3 nucleotides: TGTGCCAGCTTGGGCCAAGGAGGACAGGGGGTGCTTGGCTACACCTTC.